This T cell receptor (beta chain) came from a study of T cells in Graves' hyperthyroidism and ophthalmopathy. Findings of the study overall: Peripheral blood also featured most of the thyroid clonotypes expanded above 0.001.

A word on this clonotype: Its antigen is not identified.

From RNA transcripts, TCR beta CDR3 regions were amplified. Researchers ran a first-round RT-PCR on the TCR CDR3 using the HTBI primer set. TCRdb reprocessed the multiplex PCR reads via MiXCR and lists one record per CDR3 protein. The table has 300,000 to 400,000 distinct CDR3 sequences, around 23% seen once. Trimming shortened V by 3 bases and J by 7 bases, and 19 bases separated the two germline ends. The CDR3 is 16 amino acids. From germline, CDR1 is SGDLS and CDR2 YYNGEE. This sequence originates from a woman in her 50s with Graves' hyperthyroidism. What was sequenced was blood. The chain is built from TRBV9 and TRBJ2-2; weak D call: TRBD2 (6 bases). CDR3 protein: CASSATGTPRGGELFF. In DNA, the CDR3 is TGTGCCAGCAGCGCTACGGGGACTCCCCGGGGCGGGGAGCTGTTTTTT.